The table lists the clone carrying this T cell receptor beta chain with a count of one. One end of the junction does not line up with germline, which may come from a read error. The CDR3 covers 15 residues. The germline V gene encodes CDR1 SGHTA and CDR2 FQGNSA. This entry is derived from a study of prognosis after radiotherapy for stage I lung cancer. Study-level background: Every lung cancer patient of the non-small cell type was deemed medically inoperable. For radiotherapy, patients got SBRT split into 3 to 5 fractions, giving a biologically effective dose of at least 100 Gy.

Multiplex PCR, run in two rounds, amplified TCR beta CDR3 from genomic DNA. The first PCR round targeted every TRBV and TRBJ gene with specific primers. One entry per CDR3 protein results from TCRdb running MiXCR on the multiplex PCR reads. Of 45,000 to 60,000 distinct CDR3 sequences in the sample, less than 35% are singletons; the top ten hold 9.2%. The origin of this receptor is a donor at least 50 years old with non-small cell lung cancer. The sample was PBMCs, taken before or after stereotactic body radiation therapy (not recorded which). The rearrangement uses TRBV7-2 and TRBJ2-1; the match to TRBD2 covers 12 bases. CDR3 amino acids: CASSLGLAGANDQFF. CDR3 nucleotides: TGTGCCAGCAGCTTAGGACTAGCGGGGGCCAATGATCAGTTCTTC.